This record covers a single TCR beta chain. Its target is not known. The data stem from a study of vaccination effects on CD4 cells after COVID-19. Findings and limits, study-wide: Both infection-induced and vaccine-induced clones contracted markedly at late post-vaccination timepoints.

Repertoires were generated with immunoSEQ multiplex PCR, while TCRdb's copy carries only in-frame clones and drops some. The data show about 32,000 clones, 72% seen once. With the ViraFEST assay, the study expanded antigen-specific CD4+ T cells using viral peptide pools, then sequenced them. Upon completion of around ten days in culture, CD4+ T cells were isolated. The vaccine given was either BNT162b2 or mRNA-1273, in two doses. Vaccine recipients, nucleocapsid antibody negative, had no prior SARS-CoV-2 infection. Wells each received around 2.2 million PBMC, cultured with about 10 IU/ml IL-2 and roughly 9.8 ug/ml peptides. Half the medium was replaced with IL-2 medium on days 3 and 7. Germline V CDR1 and CDR2: LNHDA, SQIVND (reference sequence). There are 16 residues in the CDR3. The V and J ends lost 5 bases and 3 bases, in that order; junction bases with no gene match: 8.

This material consisted of CD4+ T cells from PBMCs cultured with HCoV-229E spike peptides, taken after COVID-19 vaccination. The TCR originated in a human donor who received a COVID-19 vaccine. This sequence joins TRBV19 and TRBJ2-3; 10 nucleotides match TRBD2. CDR3 region: CASSPLAGVGTDTQYF. The DNA for the CDR3 is TGTGCCAGTAGTCCCCTAGCGGGAGTCGGTACAGATACGCAGTATTTT. Based on the CDR3 plus reference TRBV19 and TRBJ2-3, the full variable domain is DGGITQSPKYLFRKEGQNVTLSCEQNLNHDAMYWYRQDPGQGLRLIYYSQIVNDFQKGDIAEGYSVSREKKESFPLTVTSAQKNPTAFYLCASSPLAGVGTDTQYFGPGTRLTVL.